One and the same sample provided the 7 T cell receptor beta chains below, sequenced in a study of CXCR3-negative and CXCR3-positive naive CD8 T cells. Broader study findings: Naive cells with CXCR3 showed TRB CDR3s that were more hydrophobic than those in CXCR3-negative naive cells.

These TCRs' antigens remain unknown. Via 5' RACE with UMI labels, TRB cDNA libraries were prepared. TCRdb re-called the 5' RACE reads and catalogs CDR3 proteins one per entry, DNA excluded. This sample carries tens of thousands of distinct CDR3 sequences, with 0.53% going to the ten biggest clones. Specimen: naive CXCR3+ CD8+ T cells from blood. As to subset: CD45RO-CCR7+CD27+CD95- naive CD8+ T cells expressing CXCR3 (TNR3+). The receptors derive from a human donor in good health. Some clones in this sample may be carry-over from other donors' samples.

This chain uses TRBV27 with TRBJ2-7; the TCRdb call, TRBD1, lacks DNA for checking. CDR1 and CDR2 from the germline V gene are MNHEY and SMNVEV (reference sequence). The CDR3 is 15 residues long. CDR3 amino acids: CASSLSTGKLGEQYF.

The chain has TRBV21-1 and TRBJ2-1; the TCRdb D gene call, TRBD1, has no DNA to confirm it. TRBV21-1 constitutes a pseudogene. The CDR3 totals 13 residues. CDR3: CASSIPAAGEQFF.

J is TRBJ2-7 and V is TRBV13; as DNA is missing, the TRBD2 call by TCRdb cannot be tested. The germline gives CDR1 PRHDT, CDR2 FYEKMQ (reference sequence). The CDR3 sequence is 14 residues long. CDR3 region: CVSSTNSGTYEQYF.

CDR3 region: CSVEEGSIAGRLGYGYTF. This rearrangement joins TRBV29-1 to TRBJ1-2. Germline values: CDR1 SQVTM, CDR2 ANQGSEA. The CDR3 runs to 18 residues.

This chain links TRBV6-2 or TRBV6-3 with TRBJ2-7. Per the germline V gene, CDR1 is MNHEY and CDR2 is SVGEGT. The CDR3 is 12 amino acids. CDR3 residues: CASRNITYEQYF.

The rearrangement uses TRBV28 and TRBJ2-1; TCRdb returns TRBD2, unconfirmable since there is no DNA. The CDR3 covers 12 residues. In germline, CDR1 is MDHEN, CDR2 SYDVKM. The CDR3 region is CASGREGNEQFF. Variable domain in full (rest from reference TRBV28 and TRBJ2-1): DVKVTQSSRYLVKRTGEKVFLECVQDMDHENMFWYRQDPGLGLRLIYFSYDVKMKEKGDIPEGYSVSREKKERFSLILESASTNQTSMYLCASGREGNEQFFGPGTRLTVL.

The chain carries TRBV19 and TRBJ2-1; checking the TCRdb D call of TRBD1 is not possible without DNA. The germline V gene encodes CDR1 LNHDA and CDR2 SQIVND (reference sequence). This CDR3 region has 17 residues. The CDR3 sequence is CASSMGQGKGYYNEQFF.